This T cell receptor beta chain was captured in a study of blood T cells in healthy people across ages (dated by TCRdb to between 2014 and 2017). Some background on the complete study: Template switching captured roughly one uniquely barcoded TCR beta cDNA molecule per two T cells in model experiments. Donors of different ages were randomly distributed across sequencing lanes to avoid experimental bias. Using deep sequencing normalized with unique cDNA molecular identifiers, the study measured how TCR beta repertoire diversity changes with age. The donors were split into four age groups: young (average about 16 years), middle-aged (39), aged (about 56) and long-lived (approximately 80). Using the same blood draw, the study looked at two additional independent replicas of 1 million unique cDNA reads for two donors, one aged 18 to 30 and the other aged 80 or older.

The donors were some 36 Caucasian individuals from Russia, aged roughly 6 to 100 years, who were systemically healthy. Around 10 milliliters of peripheral blood were collected from each donor into EDTA-treated Vacutainer tubes. Ficoll-Paque density-gradient centrifugation was used to isolate PBMCs, with at least 6.5 million per sample. Total RNA was extracted from PBMCs with Trizol reagent, with at least 6 micrograms obtained per sample. For every donor, an aliquot of PBMCs went through flow cytometry to measure the percentages of naive CD45RAhigh/CD27high T cells. Libraries were built with 5' RACE. Sequenced on an Illumina HiSeq 2500. A second PCR of about 7 to 12 cycles was run with a J-beta primer mix and a sample-barcoded 5' primer. A unique molecular identifier was introduced onto each TCR beta cDNA molecule by a template-switch 5' adaptor carrying 12 random nucleotides. At least 2.5 million CDR3-containing paired-end reads were obtained from each sample. The Mint cDNA synthesis kit, primed by a TRBC-specific oligonucleotide, was used to synthesize first-strand cDNA from all RNA. Following uracil-DNA glycosylase treatment, all cDNA underwent a first 18-cycle PCR with the universal primers M1SS and BC2_uni_R. For the original study's pipeline: For normalization, 1 million high-quality reads were randomly selected from each sample, with every read carrying a distinct molecular identifier. Instead of being binned into consensus sequences, reads that shared molecular identifiers were thrown out. MiTCR, run with a Q25 quality threshold and the strictest error-elimination algorithm, handled CDR3 identification, clonotype clustering and error correction. A nonparametric unseen species model using Euler transformation provided a lower-bound estimate of total TCR beta diversity. TCRdb reworked the public reads: Q25 trimming with fastp, MiXCR clone assembly, productive beta chains retained. CDR3 protein sequences are deduplicated, and each keeps its most common genes and DNA. What appears here as the V and J calls and clone size reflects TCRdb's work, not the paper's. Recorded for this sample are about 700,000 distinct CDR3 sequences; 32% of them occurred a single time. The leading ten clones occupy roughly 15% of the sample.

Overall study outcomes, separate from this receptor: The CMV infection status of donors was not known, potentially confounding age-related changes in expanded clonotypes. Observed TCR beta diversity per million T cells fell roughly linearly with age, and a significant reduction was already apparent by age about 38. There was a strong correlation between observed TCR beta diversity and the percentage of naive T cells measured by flow cytometry. Estimates of total diversity based on one million sequenced T cells were regarded as lower bounds and as underestimates. Conclusive comparison of naive and antigen-experienced compartments was prevented by the profiling of bulk unsorted PBMCs. Compared with the aged group, the long-lived group had more naive CD4+ T cells, fewer expanded clones and increased TCR diversity, a pattern suggesting age selection.

Only a few counts were recorded for this clonotype. Its specific antigen is unknown. A much bigger clone sits one base away, suggesting this may be a read error. The germline V gene specifies MGHRA as CDR1 and YSYEKL as CDR2. Inclusive of the bounding cysteine and phenylalanine, the CDR3 is 14 residues long. Left in the record is the CDR3 DNA by itself, 42 bases read in frame from the first base. The rearranged chain carries TRBV4-1 and TRBJ1-6; TRBD1 is possibly the D segment (5 matching bases). Sequencing was done on a sample of blood. The sequence came from a woman older than 75 in good health. Donor details come from another sample of the same person, matched by shared clones. In nucleotides, the sequence is TGCGCCAGCGGCCAGGGAGGTGGTAATTCACCCCCCCACTTT. Its product reads: CASGQGGGNSPPHF.